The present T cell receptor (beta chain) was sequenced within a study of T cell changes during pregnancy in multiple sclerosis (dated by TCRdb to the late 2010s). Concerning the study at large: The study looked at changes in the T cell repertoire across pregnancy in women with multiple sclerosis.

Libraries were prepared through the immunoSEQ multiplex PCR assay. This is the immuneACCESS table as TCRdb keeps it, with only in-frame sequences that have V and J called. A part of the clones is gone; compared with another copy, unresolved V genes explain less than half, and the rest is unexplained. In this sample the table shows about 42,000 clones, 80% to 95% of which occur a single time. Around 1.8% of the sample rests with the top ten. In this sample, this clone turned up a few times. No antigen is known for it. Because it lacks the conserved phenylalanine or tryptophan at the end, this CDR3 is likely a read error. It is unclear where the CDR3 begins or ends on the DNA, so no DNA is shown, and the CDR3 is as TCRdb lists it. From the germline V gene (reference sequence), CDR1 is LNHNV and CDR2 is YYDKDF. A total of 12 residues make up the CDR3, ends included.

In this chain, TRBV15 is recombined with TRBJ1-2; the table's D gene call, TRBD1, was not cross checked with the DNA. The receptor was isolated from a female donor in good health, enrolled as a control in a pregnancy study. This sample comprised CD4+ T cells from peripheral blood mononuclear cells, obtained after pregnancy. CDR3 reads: CATSRDRGPQDV.